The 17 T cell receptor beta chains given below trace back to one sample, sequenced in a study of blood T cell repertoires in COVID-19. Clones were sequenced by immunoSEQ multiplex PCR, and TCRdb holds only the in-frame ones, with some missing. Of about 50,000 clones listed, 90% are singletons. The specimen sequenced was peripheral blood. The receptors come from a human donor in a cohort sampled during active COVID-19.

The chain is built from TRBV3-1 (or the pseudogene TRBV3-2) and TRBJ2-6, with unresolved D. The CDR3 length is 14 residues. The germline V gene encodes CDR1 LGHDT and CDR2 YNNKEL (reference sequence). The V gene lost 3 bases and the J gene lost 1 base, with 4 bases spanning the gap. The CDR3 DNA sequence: TGTGCCAGCAGCCACCCTTCTGGGGCCAACGTCCTGACTTTC. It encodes CASSHPSGANVLTF.

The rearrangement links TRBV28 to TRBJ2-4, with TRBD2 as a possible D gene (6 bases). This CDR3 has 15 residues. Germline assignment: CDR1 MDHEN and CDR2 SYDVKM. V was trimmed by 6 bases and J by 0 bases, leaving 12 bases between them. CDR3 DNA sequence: TGTGCCAGCAGAGGGTGGGGGGTAGCCAAAAACATTCAGTACTTC. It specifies CASRGWGVAKNIQYF.

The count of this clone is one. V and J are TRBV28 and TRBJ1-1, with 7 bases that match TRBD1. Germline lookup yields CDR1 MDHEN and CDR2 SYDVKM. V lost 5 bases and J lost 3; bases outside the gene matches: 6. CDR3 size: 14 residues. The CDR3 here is CASSLQGPYTEAFF. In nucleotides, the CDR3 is TGTGCCAGCAGTCTACAGGGGCCGTACACTGAAGCTTTCTTT.

The CDR3 protein is CASSSQGTEADTQYF. The CDR3 nucleotides read TGTGCCAGCAGCTCTCAGGGGACAGAAGCAGATACGCAGTATTTT. This rearrangement joins TRBV11-2 to TRBJ2-3, with TRBD1 matching over 7 bases. Trimming took 4 bases from V and 4 from J; bases not matched to a gene: 8. Germline V gene lookup returns CDR1 SGHAT and CDR2 FQNNGV. The CDR3 extends over 15 amino acids.

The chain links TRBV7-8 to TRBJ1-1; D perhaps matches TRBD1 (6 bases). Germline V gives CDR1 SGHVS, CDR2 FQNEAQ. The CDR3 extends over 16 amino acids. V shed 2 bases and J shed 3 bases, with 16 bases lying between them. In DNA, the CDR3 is TGTGCCAGCAGCTTAAGAGACAGGAACGCGGACACTGAAGCTTTCTTT. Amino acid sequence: CASSLRDRNADTEAFF. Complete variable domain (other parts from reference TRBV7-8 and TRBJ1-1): GAGVSQSPRYKVAKRGQDVALRCDPISGHVSLFWYQQALGQGPEFLTYFQNEAQLDKSGLPSDRFFAERPEGSVSTLKIQRTQQEDSAVYLCASSLRDRNADTEAFFGQGTRLTVV.

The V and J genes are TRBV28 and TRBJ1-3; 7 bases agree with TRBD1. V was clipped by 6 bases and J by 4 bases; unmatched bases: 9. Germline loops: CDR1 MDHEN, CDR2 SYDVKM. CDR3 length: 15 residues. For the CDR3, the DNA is TGTGCCAGCAGGACGTCGGGACAGCCGGGAAACACCATATATTTT. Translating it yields CASRTSGQPGNTIYF.

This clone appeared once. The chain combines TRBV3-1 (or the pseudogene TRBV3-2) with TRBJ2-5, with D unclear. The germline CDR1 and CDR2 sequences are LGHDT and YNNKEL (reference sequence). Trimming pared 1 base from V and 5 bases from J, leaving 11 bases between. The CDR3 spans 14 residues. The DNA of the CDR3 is TGTGCCAGCAGCCAAGGGGCGTCTGGGGAGACCCAGTACTTC. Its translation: CASSQGASGETQYF.

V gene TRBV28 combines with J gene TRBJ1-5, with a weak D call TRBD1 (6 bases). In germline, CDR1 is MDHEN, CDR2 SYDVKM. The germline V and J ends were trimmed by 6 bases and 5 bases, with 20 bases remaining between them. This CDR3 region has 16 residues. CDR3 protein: CASSSGTRGTDQPQHF. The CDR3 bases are TGTGCCAGCAGCTCCGGGACAAGGGGTACCGATCAGCCCCAGCATTTT.

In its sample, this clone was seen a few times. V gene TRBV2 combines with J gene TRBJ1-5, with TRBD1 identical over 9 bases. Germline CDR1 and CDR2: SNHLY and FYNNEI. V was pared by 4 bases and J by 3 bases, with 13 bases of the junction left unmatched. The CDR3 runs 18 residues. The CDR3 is CASSGRRTGAPHNQPQHF. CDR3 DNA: TGTGCCAGCAGTGGAAGAAGGACAGGGGCCCCCCACAATCAGCCCCAGCATTTT. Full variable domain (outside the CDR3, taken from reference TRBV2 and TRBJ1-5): EPEVTQTPSHQVTQMGQEVILRCVPISNHLYFYWYRQILGQKVEFLVSFYNNEISEKSEIFDDQFSVERPDGSNFTLKIRSTKLEDSAMYFCASSGRRTGAPHNQPQHFGDGTRLSIL.

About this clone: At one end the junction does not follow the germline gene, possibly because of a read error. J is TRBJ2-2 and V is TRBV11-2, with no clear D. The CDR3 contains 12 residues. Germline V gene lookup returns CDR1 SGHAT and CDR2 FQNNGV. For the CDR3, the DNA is TGTGCCAGCACCTTAGCTGTGGGGGAGCTGTTTTTT. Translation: CASTLAVGELFF.

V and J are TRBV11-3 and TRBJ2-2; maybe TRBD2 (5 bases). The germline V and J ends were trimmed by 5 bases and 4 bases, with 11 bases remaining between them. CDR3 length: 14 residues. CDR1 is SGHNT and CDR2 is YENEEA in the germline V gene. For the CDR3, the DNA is TGTGCCAGCAGCCACGGACGGGGCACCGGGGAGCTGTTTTTT. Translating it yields CASSHGRGTGELFF. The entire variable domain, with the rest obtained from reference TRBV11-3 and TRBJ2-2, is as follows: EAGVVQSPRYKIIEKKQPVAFWCNPISGHNTLYWYLQNLGQGPELLIRYENEEAVDDSQLPKDRFSAERLKGVDSTLKIQPAELGDSAVYLCASSHGRGTGELFFGEGSRLTVL.

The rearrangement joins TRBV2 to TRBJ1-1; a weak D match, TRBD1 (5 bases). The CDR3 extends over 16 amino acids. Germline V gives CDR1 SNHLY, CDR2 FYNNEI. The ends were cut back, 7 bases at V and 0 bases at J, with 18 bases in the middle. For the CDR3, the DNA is TGTGCCAGCACCAAGGGGCGGGGAGGGATGAACACTGAAGCTTTCTTT. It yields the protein CASTKGRGGMNTEAFF. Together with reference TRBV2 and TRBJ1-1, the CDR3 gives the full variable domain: EPEVTQTPSHQVTQMGQEVILRCVPISNHLYFYWYRQILGQKVEFLVSFYNNEISEKSEIFDDQFSVERPDGSNFTLKIRSTKLEDSAMYFCASTKGRGGMNTEAFFGQGTRLTVV.

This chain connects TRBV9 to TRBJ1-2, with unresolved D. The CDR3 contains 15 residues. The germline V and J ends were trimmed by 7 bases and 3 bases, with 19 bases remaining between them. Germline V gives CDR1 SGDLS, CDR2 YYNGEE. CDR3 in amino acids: CASSAGWGSDYGYTF. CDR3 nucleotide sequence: TGTGCCAGCTCCGCGGGATGGGGATCAGACTATGGCTACACCTTC. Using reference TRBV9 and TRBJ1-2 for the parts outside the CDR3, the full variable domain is DSGVTQTPKHLITATGQRVTLRCSPRSGDLSVYWYQQSLDQGLQFLIQYYNGEERAKGNILERFSAQQFPDLHSELNLSSLELGDSALYFCASSAGWGSDYGYTFGSGTRLTVV.

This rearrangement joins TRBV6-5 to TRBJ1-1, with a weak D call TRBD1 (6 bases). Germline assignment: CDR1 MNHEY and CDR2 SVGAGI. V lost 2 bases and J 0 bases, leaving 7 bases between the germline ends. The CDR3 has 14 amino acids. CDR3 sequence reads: CASSYGGLNTEAFF. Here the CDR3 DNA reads TGTGCCAGCAGTTACGGGGGCCTGAACACTGAAGCTTTCTTT.

The CDR3 loop reads CASNTGLRGYTF. The CDR3 DNA sequence: TGCGCCAGTAATACAGGGCTTCGTGGCTACACCTTC. The chain links TRBV10-1 to TRBJ1-2; the D gene is possibly TRBD1 (6 bases). Germline V gene sequence: CDR1 WNHNN, CDR2 SYGVQD (reference sequence). V was pared by 9 bases and J by 7 bases, with 15 bases between. This CDR3 has 12 residues.

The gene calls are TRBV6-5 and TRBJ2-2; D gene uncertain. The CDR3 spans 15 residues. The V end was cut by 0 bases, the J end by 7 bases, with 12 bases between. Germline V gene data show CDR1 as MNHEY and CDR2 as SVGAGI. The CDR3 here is CASSYSSKWSGELFF. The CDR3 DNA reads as TGTGCCAGCAGTTACTCGAGCAAGTGGAGCGGGGAGCTGTTTTTT.

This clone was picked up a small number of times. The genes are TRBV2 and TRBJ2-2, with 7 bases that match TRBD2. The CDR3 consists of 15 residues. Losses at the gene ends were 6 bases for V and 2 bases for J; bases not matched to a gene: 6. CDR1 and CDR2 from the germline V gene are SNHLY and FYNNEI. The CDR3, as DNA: TGTGCCAGCAGGAGGACTAGAGAAAACACCGGGGAGCTGTTTTTT. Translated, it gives CASRRTRENTGELFF. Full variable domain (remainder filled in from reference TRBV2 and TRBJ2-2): EPEVTQTPSHQVTQMGQEVILRCVPISNHLYFYWYRQILGQKVEFLVSFYNNEISEKSEIFDDQFSVERPDGSNFTLKIRSTKLEDSAMYFCASRRTRENTGELFFGEGSRLTVL.